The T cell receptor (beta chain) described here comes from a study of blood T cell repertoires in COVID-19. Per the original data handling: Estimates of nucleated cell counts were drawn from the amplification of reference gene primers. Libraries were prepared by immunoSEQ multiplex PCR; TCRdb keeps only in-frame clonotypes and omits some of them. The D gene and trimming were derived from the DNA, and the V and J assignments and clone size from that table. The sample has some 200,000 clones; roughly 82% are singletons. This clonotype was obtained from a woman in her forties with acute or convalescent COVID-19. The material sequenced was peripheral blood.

Written as DNA, the CDR3 is TGCAGCGCCTCCCGGACAGACAACTATGGCTACACCTTC. This gives the protein CSASRTDNYGYTF. The chain carries TRBV29-1 and TRBJ1-2; TRBD1 is a possible D gene (6 bases). V shed 7 bases and J shed 2 bases, with 14 bases lying between them. This CDR3 is built from 13 residues. Germline lookup yields CDR1 SQVTM and CDR2 ANQGSEA.